This T cell receptor beta chain originates from a study of Tregs in tolerant kidney transplant recipients. Libraries were prepared by immunoSEQ multiplex PCR; TCRdb keeps only in-frame clonotypes and omits some of them. The sample has around 74,000 clones; more than 95% are singletons. In the case of this clone: Its antigen is not known.

Study observations and caveats: No direct test of biological reproducibility was done here.

The starting material was CD4+ T cells from blood, obtained before the transplant. The TCR sequence derives from a human donor who received a combined kidney and bone marrow transplant.

For the CDR3, the DNA is TGTGCCAGCAGCTTGAATATTGTAGTGAGGGATGAGCAGTTCTTC. Protein sequence: CASSLNIVVRDEQFF. This sequence joins TRBV5-6 and TRBJ2-1; D perhaps matches TRBD2 (5 bases). CDR1 SGHDT and CDR2 YYEEEE come from the germline V gene. The CDR3 covers 15 residues. The V end lost 1 base, the J end lost 8 bases, and 16 bases lay between the germline ends.